The entry below gives a single T cell receptor (beta chain) sequence along with its context. Its antigen is currently unknown. The source of the sample is a study of T cell repertoires in cytomegalovirus infection. CDR1 and CDR2 from the germline V gene are SGHRS and YFSETQ. V shed 0 bases and J shed 2 bases, with 9 bases lying between them. The CDR3 loop spans 14 amino acids. TCRdb re-derived calls from the reads in MiXCR, one entry per CDR3 protein. There are roughly 310,000 distinct CDR3 sequences in the sample; 15% to 20% occur only once, and about 11% lies in the top ten. General study points: The cumulative frequency of public TCR beta families distinguished individuals who carried CMV together with the relevant HLA. Dominating the ex vivo response were TCR beta clonotypes that were CMV-specific and HLA-C-restricted.

The chain couples TRBV5-1 to TRBJ2-7, with a weak D call TRBD1 (5 bases). The TCR was taken from a human donor in good health (CMV status not recorded). Some clones in this sample may be carry-over from other donors' samples. The sequencing input was PBMCs. For the CDR3, the DNA is TGCGCCAGCAGCTTGGTTCCAGGGACCTACGAGCAGTACTTC. Protein sequence: CASSLVPGTYEQYF.